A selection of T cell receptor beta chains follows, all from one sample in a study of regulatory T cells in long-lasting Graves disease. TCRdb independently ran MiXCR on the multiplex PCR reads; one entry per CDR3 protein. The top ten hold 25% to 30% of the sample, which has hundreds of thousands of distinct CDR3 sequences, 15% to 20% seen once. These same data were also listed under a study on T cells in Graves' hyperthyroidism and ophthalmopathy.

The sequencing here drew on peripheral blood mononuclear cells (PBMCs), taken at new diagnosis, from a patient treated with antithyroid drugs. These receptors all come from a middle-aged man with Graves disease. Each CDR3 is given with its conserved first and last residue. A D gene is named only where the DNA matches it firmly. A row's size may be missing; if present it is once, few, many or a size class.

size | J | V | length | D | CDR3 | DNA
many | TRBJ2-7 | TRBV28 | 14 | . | CASSLSPGTYEQYF | TGTGCCAGCAGTTTATCGCCAGGTACCTACGAGCAGTACTTC
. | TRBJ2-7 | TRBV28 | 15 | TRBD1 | CASSLQGQGGYEQYF | TGTGCCAGCAGTTTACAGGGACAGGGCGGGTACGAGCAGTACTTC
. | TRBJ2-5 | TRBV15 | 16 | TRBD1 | CATSTGAGVTQETQYF | TGTGCCACTAGCACAGGGGCAGGGGTCACCCAAGAGACCCAGTACTTC
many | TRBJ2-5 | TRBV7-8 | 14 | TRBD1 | CASSLRDRVKTQYF | TGTGCCAGCAGCCTCCGGGACAGGGTTAAGACCCAGTACTTC
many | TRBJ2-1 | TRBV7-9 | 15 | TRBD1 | CASSLRTGVGNEQFF | TGTGCCAGCAGCCTGAGGACAGGGGTGGGGAATGAGCAGTTCTTC
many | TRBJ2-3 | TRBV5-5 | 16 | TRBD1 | CASSSTRTGSTDTQYF | TGTGCCAGCAGCAGTACGCGGACAGGGAGCACAGATACGCAGTATTTT
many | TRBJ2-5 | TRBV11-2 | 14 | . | CASSLDSGLETQYF | TGTGCCAGCAGCTTAGATTCCGGGCTAGAGACCCAGTACTTC
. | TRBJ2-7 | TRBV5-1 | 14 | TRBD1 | CASSLGDRSYEQYF | TGCGCCAGCAGCTTGGGGGACAGATCCTACGAGCAGTACTTC
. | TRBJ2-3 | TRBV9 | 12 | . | CASSVGPDTQYF | TGTGCCAGCAGCGTAGGCCCAGATACGCAGTATTTT
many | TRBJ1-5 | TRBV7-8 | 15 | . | CASSYTGYSNQPQHF | TGTGCCAGCAGCTATACAGGATATAGCAATCAGCCCCAGCATTTT
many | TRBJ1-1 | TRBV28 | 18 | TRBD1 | CASSLRRDRDNMNTEAFF | TGTGCCAGCAGTTTACGCCGGGACAGGGATAACATGAACACTGAAGCTTTCTTT
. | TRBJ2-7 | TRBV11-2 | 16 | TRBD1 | CASSLESGQGIYEQYF | TGTGCCAGCAGCTTAGAGTCGGGACAGGGGATCTACGAGCAGTACTTC
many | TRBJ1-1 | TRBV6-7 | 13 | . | CAGPRLPNTEAFF | TGTGCCGGTCCCCGACTCCCGAACACTGAAGCTTTCTTT
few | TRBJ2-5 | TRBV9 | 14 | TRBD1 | CASSVSTGGETQYF | TGTGCCAGCAGCGTTAGTACAGGGGGAGAGACCCAGTACTTC
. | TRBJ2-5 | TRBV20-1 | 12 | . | CSARLGGETQYF | TGCAGTGCTAGGCTCGGGGGCGAGACCCAGTACTTC
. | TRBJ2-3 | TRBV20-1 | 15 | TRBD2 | CSTGAGTSDADTQYF | TGCAGCACCGGAGCCGGGACTAGTGACGCAGATACGCAGTATTTT
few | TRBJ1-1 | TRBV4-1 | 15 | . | CASRGWRGSDTEAFF | TGCGCCAGCAGGGGGTGGAGGGGATCGGACACTGAAGCTTTCTTT
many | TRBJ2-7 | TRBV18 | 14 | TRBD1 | CASSRKGGPHEQYF | TGTGCCAGCTCACGCAAAGGGGGCCCTCACGAGCAGTACTTC
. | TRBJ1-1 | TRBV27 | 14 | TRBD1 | CASRRWDRATEAFF | TGTGCCAGCAGAAGGTGGGACAGGGCCACTGAAGCTTTCTTT
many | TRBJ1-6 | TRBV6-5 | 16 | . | CASSYSQGTYNSPLHF | TGTGCCAGCAGTTACTCCCAGGGAACTTATAATTCACCCCTCCACTTT
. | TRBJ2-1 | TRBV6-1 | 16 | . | CASKRFAGSSYNEQFF | TGTGCCAGCAAACGATTCGCCGGCTCTTCCTACAATGAGCAGTTCTTC
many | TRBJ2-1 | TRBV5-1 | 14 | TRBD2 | CASSIGGAGREQFF | TGCGCCAGCAGCATCGGGGGGGCCGGCCGTGAGCAGTTCTTC
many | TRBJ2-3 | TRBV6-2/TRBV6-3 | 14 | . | CASSRGPSTDTQYF | TGTGCCAGCAGCCGAGGGCCGAGCACAGATACGCAGTATTTT
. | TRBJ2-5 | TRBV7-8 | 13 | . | CASSTMLGETQHF | TGTGCCAGCAGCACCATGCTAGGCGAGACCCAGCACTTC
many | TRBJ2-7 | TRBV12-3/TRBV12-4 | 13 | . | CASSLLAEYEQYF | TGTGCCAGCAGTTTATTAGCAGAGTACGAGCAGTACTTC
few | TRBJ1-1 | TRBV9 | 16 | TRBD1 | CARSVAPTGGNTEAFF | TGTGCCCGCAGCGTAGCCCCCACAGGGGGCAACACTGAAGCTTTCTTT
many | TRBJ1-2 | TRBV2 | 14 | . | CASSDWGARDGYTF | TGTGCCAGCAGTGATTGGGGGGCTAGAGATGGCTACACCTTC
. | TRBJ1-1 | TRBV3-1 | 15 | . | CASSPTNAGNTEAFF | TGTGCCAGCAGCCCTACGAACGCAGGAAACACTGAAGCTTTCTTT
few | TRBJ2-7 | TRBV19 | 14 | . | CASSDRDENYEQYF | TGTGCCAGTAGTGACCGGGACGAAAATTACGAGCAGTACTTC
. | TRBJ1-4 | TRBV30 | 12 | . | CARVSTNEKLFF | TGTGCCCGCGTCAGTACTAATGAAAAACTGTTTTTT
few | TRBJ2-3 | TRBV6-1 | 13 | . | CASSTGTTDTQYF | TGTGCCAGCAGTACAGGGACCACAGATACGCAGTATTTT
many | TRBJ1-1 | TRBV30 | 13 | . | CAWSLTPDTEAFF | TGTGCCTGGAGTCTGACACCGGACACTGAAGCTTTCTTT
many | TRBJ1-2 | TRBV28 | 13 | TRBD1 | CASRTGTVYGYTF | TGTGCCAGCAGAACCGGGACAGTCTATGGCTACACCTTC
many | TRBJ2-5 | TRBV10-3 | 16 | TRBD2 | CAISRREGTSGETQYF | TGTGCCATCAGCCGCCGGGAGGGCACTAGCGGAGAGACCCAGTACTTC
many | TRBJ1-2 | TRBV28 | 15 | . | CASSSSGRANYGYTF | TGTGCCAGCAGTTCCTCAGGGCGAGCTAACTATGGCTACACCTTC
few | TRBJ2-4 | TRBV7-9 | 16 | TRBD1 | CASSLADRLAKNIQYF | TGTGCCAGCAGCTTAGCGGACAGGCTAGCCAAAAACATTCAGTACTTC
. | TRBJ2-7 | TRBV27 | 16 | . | CASSLSIGGGSYEQYF | TGTGCCAGCAGTTTATCGATCGGGGGCGGCTCCTACGAGCAGTACTTC